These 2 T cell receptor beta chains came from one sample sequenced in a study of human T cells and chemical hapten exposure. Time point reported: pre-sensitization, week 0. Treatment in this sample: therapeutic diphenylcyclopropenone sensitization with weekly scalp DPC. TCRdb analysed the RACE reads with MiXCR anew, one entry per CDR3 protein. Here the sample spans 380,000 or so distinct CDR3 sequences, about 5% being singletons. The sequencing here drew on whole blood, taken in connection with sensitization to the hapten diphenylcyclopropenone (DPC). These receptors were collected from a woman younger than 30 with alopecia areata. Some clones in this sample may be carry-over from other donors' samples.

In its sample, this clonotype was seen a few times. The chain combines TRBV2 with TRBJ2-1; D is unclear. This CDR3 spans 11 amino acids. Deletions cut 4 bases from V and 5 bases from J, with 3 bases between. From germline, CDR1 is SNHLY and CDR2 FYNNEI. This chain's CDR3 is CASSGDNEQFF. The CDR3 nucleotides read TGTGCCAGCAGTGGGGACAATGAGCAGTTCTTC.

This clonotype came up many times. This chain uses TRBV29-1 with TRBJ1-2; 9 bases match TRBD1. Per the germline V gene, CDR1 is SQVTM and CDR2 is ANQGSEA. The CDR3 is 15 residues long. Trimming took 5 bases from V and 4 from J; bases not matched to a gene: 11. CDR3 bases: TGCAGCGTTAAAGCCCGACAGGGGGGAACCTATGGCTACACCTTC. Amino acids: CSVKARQGGTYGYTF.